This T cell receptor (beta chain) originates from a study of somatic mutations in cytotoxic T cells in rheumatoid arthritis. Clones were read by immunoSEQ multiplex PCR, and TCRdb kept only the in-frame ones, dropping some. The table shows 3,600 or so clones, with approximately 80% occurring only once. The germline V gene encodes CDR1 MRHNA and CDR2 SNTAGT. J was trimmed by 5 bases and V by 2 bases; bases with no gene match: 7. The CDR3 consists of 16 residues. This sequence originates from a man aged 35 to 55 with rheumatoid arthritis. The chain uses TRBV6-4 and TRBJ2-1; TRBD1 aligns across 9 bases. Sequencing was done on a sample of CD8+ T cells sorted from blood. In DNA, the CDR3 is TGTGCCAGCAGTGACGCCCCGGGACAGGGCCACAATGAGCAGTTCTTC. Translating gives CASSDAPGQGHNEQFF.